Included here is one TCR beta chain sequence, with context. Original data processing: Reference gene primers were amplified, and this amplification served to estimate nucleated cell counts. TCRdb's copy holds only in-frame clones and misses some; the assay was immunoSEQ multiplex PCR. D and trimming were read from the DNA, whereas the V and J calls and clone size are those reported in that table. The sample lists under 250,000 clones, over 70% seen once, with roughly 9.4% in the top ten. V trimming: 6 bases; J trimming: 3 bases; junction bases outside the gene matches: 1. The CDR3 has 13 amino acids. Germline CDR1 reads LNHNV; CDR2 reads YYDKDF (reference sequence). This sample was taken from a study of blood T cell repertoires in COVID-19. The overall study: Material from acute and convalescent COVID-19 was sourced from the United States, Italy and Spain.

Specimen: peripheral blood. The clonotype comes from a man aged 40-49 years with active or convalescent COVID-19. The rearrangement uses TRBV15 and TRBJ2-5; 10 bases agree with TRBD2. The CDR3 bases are TGTGCCACCAGAGCGGGGGGGAAAGAGACCCAGTACTTC. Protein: CATRAGGKETQYF.